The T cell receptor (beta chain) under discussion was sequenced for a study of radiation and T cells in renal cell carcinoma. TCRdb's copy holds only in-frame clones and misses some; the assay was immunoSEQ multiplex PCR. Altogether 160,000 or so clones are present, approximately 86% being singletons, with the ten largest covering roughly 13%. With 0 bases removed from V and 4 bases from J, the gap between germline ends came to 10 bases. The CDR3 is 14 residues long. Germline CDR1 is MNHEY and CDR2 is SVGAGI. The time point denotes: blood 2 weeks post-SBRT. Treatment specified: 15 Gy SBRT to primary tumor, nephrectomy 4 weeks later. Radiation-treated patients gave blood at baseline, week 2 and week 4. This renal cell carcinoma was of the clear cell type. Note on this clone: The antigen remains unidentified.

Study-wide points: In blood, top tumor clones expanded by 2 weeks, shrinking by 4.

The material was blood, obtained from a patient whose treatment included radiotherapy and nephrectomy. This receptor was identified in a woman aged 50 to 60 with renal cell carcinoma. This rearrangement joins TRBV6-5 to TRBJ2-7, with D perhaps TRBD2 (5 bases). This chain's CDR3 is CASSYSAGIYEQYF. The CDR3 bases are TGTGCCAGCAGTTACTCGGCCGGGATTTACGAGCAGTACTTC.